This TCR beta chain emerged from a study of beta chain features in type 1 diabetes. Whole-study results and caveats: Cells with high TCR expression could be over-represented by cDNA sequencing.

The sample holds a few counts of this clone. Its antigen is currently unknown. Germline V CDR1 and CDR2: MGHRA, YSYEKL. This CDR3 contains 16 residues. With 3 bases removed from V and 3 bases from J, the gap between germline ends came to 15 bases. The investigators reverse transcribed all of the isolated RNA, so they sequenced expressed TCRB transcripts. Clones were read by immunoSEQ multiplex PCR, and TCRdb kept only the in-frame ones, dropping some. In the table there are over 700,000 clones, roughly a sixth of which are singletons. The specimen sequenced was naive CD4+ T cells from blood. This clonotype was obtained from a woman aged 18-30 years in good health. The V and J genes are TRBV4-1 and TRBJ1-5; tentatively, D is TRBD1 (6 bases). This CDR3 reads CASSQRAGTPNQPQHF. CDR3 coding DNA: TGCGCCAGCAGCCAGAGGGCCGGGACACCCAATCAGCCCCAGCATTTT.